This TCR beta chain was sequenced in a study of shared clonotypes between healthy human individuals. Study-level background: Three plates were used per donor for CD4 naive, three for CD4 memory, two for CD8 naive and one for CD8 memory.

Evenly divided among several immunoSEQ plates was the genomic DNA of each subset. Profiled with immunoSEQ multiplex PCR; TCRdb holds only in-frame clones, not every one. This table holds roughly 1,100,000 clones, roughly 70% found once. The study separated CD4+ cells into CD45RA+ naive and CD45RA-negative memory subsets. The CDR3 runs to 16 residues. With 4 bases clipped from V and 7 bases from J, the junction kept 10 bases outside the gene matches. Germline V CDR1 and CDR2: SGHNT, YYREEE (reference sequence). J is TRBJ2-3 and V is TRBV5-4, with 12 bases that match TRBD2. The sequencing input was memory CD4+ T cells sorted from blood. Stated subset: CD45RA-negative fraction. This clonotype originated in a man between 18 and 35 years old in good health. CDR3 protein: CASSPPRLAGVHTQYF. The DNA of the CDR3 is TGTGCCAGCAGCCCTCCCCGACTAGCGGGGGTCCATACGCAGTATTTT.